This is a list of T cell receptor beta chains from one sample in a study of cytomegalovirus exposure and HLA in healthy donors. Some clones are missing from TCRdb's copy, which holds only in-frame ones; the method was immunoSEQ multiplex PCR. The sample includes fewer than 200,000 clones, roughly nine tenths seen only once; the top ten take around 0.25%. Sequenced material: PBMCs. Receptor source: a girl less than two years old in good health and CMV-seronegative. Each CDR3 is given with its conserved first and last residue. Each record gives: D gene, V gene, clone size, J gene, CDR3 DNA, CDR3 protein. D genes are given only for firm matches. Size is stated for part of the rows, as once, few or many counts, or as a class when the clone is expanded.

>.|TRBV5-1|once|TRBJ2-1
TGCGCCAGCTGCATTTCGGAGAGGGTGTGGAACAATGAGCAGTTCTTC
CASCISERVWNNEQFF
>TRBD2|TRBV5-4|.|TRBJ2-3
TGTGCCAGCAGCACTGGGACTAGCGGGGGGGGTGATACGCAGTATTTT
CASSTGTSGGGDTQYF
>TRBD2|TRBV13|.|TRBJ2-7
TGTGCCAGCAGCTCCCGGGACTACTCCCCTATAGCCGAGCAGTACTTC
CASSSRDYSPIAEQYF
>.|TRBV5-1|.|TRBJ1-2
TGCGCCAGCAGCAACAGGGAGTATGGCTACACCTTC
CASSNREYGYTF
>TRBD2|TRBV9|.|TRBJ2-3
TGTGCCAGCAGTGTACTTAGCGGGGGGCCGTTATCTGGCACAGATACGCAGTATTTT
CASSVLSGGPLSGTDTQYF
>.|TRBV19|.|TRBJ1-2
TGTGCCAGTTCATCTCCTCCCGAGCACTATGGCTACACCTTC
CASSSPPEHYGYTF
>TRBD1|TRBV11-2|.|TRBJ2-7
TGTGCCAGCAGCTTCCGGTCTATCGGGACAGGGGCCTACGAGCAGTACTTC
CASSFRSIGTGAYEQYF
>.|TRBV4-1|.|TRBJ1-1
TGCGCCAGCAGCCAACCGAGAGACACTGAAGCTTTCTTT
CASSQPRDTEAFF
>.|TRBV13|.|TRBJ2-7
TGTGCCAGCAGCTTGGGACACTACGAGCAGTACTTC
CASSLGHYEQYF
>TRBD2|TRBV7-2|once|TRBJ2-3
TGTGCCAGCAGCTTCTGGACTAGCGGGGTGAATACGCAGTATTTT
CASSFWTSGVNTQYF
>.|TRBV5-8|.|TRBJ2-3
TGTGCCAGCAGCTTGGTACGGTCCTCTAGCACAGATACGCAGTATTTT
CASSLVRSSSTDTQYF
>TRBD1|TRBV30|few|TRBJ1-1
TGTGCCTGGAAAGGGGGCGCTCAAGCTTTCTTT
CAWKGGAQAFF
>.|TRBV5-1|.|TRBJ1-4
TGCGCCAGCAGCCATGGGCAGGTGAATGAAAAACTGTTTTTT
CASSHGQVNEKLFF
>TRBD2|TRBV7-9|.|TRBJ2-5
TGTGCCAGCAGCCCAACCGGGACTAGCGACGAAGAGACCCAGTACTTC
CASSPTGTSDEETQYF
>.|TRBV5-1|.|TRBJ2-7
TGCGCCAGCAGCTTGTTTGCGGGATCCTACGAGCAGTACTTC
CASSLFAGSYEQYF
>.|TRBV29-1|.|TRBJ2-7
TGCAGCGTTGAATTGAGGCGTCGAGAGCAGTACTTC
CSVELRRREQYF
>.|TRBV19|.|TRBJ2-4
TGTGCCAGTAGTACGAGGGGGGGGCGGACAGCCAAAAACATTCAGTACTTC
CASSTRGGRTAKNIQYF
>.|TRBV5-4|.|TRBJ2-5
TGTGCCAGCAGCTATGGACTACAAGAGACCCAGTACTTC
CASSYGLQETQYF
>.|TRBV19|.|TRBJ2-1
TGTGCCAGTACCCCCCGCCTGACATTCTACAATGAGCAGTTCTTC
CASTPRLTFYNEQFF
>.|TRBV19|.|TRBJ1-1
TGTGCCAGTGCCGGGGAGACGTACACTGAAGCTTTCTTT
CASAGETYTEAFF
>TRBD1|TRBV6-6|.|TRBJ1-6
TGTGCCAGCAGTTATTTGGCGGGACAGGGTTTCTCACCCCTCCACTTT
CASSYLAGQGFSPLHF
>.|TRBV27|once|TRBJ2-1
TGTGCCAGCAGTTTAGACAGGATCTACAATGAGCAGTTCTTC
CASSLDRIYNEQFF
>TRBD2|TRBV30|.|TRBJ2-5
TGCGCCTGGGTGCGGGCGGGGGGGAGTGAGACCCAGTACTTC
CAWVRAGGSETQYF
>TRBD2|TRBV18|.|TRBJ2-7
TGTGCCAGCTCACCACCGGGACTACTTTACGAGCAGTACTTC
CASSPPGLLYEQYF
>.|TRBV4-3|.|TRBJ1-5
TGCGCCAGCAGCCAAGATCAAAAACAGCCCCAGCATTTT
CASSQDQKQPQHF
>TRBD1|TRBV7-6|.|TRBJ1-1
TGTGCCAGCAGCTTTACTGGGACAGGCGTCACTGAAGCTTTCTTT
CASSFTGTGVTEAFF
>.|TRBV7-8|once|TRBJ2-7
TGTGCCAGCAGCTTAGCCGGTGGGAGGTCGTCCCGGGGCGAGCAGTACTTC
CASSLAGGRSSRGEQYF
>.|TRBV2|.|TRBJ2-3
TGTGCCAGCAGTGAACAAGGCGGAAGGGGAGATACGCAGTATTTT
CASSEQGGRGDTQYF
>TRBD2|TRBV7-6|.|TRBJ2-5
TGTGCCAGCAGCCCCGGACTAGGGCACCAAGAGACCCAGTACTTC
CASSPGLGHQETQYF
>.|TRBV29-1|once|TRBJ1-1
TGCAGCGTTGAGCTACAGGGGAACACTGAAGCTTTCTTT
CSVELQGNTEAFF
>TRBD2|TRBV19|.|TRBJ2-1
TGTGCCAGTAGTCTCCGGGAGGACAATGAGCAGTTCTTC
CASSLREDNEQFF
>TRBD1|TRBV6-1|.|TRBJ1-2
TGTGCCAGCAGTGAGAAGACAGGGGGTGTCCCCTATGGCTACACCTTC
CASSEKTGGVPYGYTF
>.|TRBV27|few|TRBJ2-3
TGTGCCAGCAGTTTATATGAGACAGATACGCAGTATTTT
CASSLYETDTQYF
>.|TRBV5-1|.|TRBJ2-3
TGCGCCAGCAGCTCGAATCCCCGGGGGATCACAGATACGCAGTATTTT
CASSSNPRGITDTQYF
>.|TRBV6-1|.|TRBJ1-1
TGTGCCAGCAGCCCCACCCTAGGTTTTAAGACTGAAGCTTTCTTT
CASSPTLGFKTEAFF
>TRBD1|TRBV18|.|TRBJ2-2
TGTGCCAGCTCACCTTCACTTTCAGGACAGGGACGAACCGGGGAGCTGTTTTTT
CASSPSLSGQGRTGELFF
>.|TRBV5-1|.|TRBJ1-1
TGCGCCAGCAGCACGACGGGGGGCACTGAAGCTTTCTTT
CASSTTGGTEAFF
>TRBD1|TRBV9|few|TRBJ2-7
TGTGCCAGCAGCGTAGGGACAGGGTTTTACGAGCAGTACTTC
CASSVGTGFYEQYF
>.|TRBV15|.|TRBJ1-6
TGTGCCACCAGCAGAGCAAGACAGAGCCTAGATTCACCCCTCCACTTT
CATSRARQSLDSPLHF
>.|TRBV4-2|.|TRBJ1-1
TGTGCCAGCAGCCAAGAAGTGGGGCAAGACACTGAAGCTTTCTTT
CASSQEVGQDTEAFF
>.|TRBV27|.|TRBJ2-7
TGTGCCAGCAGTTCATTGGGAAGGGGCTACGAGCAGTACTTC
CASSSLGRGYEQYF
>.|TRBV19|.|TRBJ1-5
TGTGCCAGTAGTATAAAAGGGGCTTTCGAACAGCCCCAGCATTTT
CASSIKGAFEQPQHF
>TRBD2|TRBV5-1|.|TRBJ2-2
TGCGCCAGCAGTTATACGGGGACTAGCACCGGGGAGCTGTTTTTT
CASSYTGTSTGELFF
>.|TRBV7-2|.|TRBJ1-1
TGTGCCAGCAGCCATTACAGGCGGAACACTGAAGCTTTCTTT
CASSHYRRNTEAFF
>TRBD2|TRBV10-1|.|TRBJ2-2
TGCGCCAGGATACCGGGACTAGATAGTTATCGGGAGCTGTTTTTT
CARIPGLDSYRELFF
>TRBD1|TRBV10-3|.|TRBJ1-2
TGTGCCATCAGGGGACAGGGAGACGACTATGGCTACACCTTC
CAIRGQGDDYGYTF
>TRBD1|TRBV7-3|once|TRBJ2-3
TGTGCCAGCAGCCGAGCGACAGGGGGAACAGATACGCAGTATTTT
CASSRATGGTDTQYF